Detailed here is one T cell receptor beta chain. Antigen unknown. The data were obtained in a study of T cell responses to AZD1222 COVID-19 vaccine. Using immunoSEQ multiplex PCR, the repertoire was profiled, and TCRdb retains in-frame clones only, with some absent. Of 130,000 to 150,000 clones listed, roughly nine tenths are singletons. General study findings and limits: Elevations in Spike-specific TCR breadth and depth followed administration of two AZD1222 doses. The peak T cell response came first, and repertoires were sampled only after it. The reported proportion of spike-specific TCRs targeting unmutated variant regions was nearly half. Clonal diversity may have been underestimated, and the donors were mostly white British, with more females than males.

V shed 3 bases and J 3 bases; nucleotides not matched to a gene: 10. The germline gives CDR1 MNHEY, CDR2 SMNVEV (reference sequence). The CDR3 sequence is 16 residues long. Sequencing used peripheral blood, obtained 28 days after the second AZD1222 dose. The genes are TRBV27 and TRBJ1-2, with 7 bases lining up with TRBD1. This sequence was found in an adult who received the AZD1222 COVID-19 vaccine. The CDR3 here is CASSFDNSGGHYGYTF. CDR3 bases: TGTGCCAGCAGTTTTGACAACTCAGGGGGTCACTATGGCTACACCTTC.